These T cell receptor beta chains were read from a single sample in a study of T-cell memory formation after mild COVID-19. TCRdb ran MiXCR on the 5' RACE reads and lists one entry per CDR3 protein. Counted here are 250,000 to 300,000 distinct CDR3 sequences, roughly 8.2% occurring once; the ten biggest clones make up approximately 22%. Specimen: PBMCs or a T cell subset sorted from them (not recorded which). The source of these receptors is a man aged 18 to 29 who had mild COVID-19 (a few samples of this study predate the infection). Cell type and time point are not known. Both conserved end residues are part of each CDR3. The D gene is left open where the match is weak. Clone size is given for some rows only: seen once, a few or many times, or a class if the clone is expanded.

cdr3_aa	cdr3_nt	d_call	clone_size	v_call	j_call
CASSYSIGLDVLTF	TGTGCCAGCAGTTACTCGATCGGGTTAGACGTCCTGACTTTC	NA	few	TRBV6-5	TRBJ2-6
CASSQVGSNTGELFF	TGTGCCAGCAGCCAAGTCGGTTCGAACACCGGGGAGCTGTTTTTT	NA	NA	TRBV3-1	TRBJ2-2
CSARDQWGGPDTQYF	TGCAGTGCTAGAGATCAGTGGGGGGGGCCGGATACGCAGTATTTT	NA	NA	TRBV20-1	TRBJ2-3
CASSLGRGGRAGELFF	TGTGCCAGCAGCTTAGGGCGGGGGGGCCGCGCCGGGGAGCTGTTTTTT	TRBD2	few	TRBV5-6	TRBJ2-2
CASSLYDRDGYTF	TGTGCCAGCTCACTTTACGACAGGGACGGCTACACCTTC	TRBD1	NA	TRBV18	TRBJ1-2
CASSLDAGANVLTF	TGCGCCAGCAGCTTGGACGCTGGGGCCAACGTCCTGACTTTC	NA	NA	TRBV5-1	TRBJ2-6
CSGATGWLNTEAFF	TGCAGCGGGGCGACAGGGTGGCTGAACACTGAAGCTTTCTTT	TRBD1	many	TRBV29-1	TRBJ1-1
CASSFVDETQYF	TGCGCCAGCAGCTTTGTTGACGAGACCCAGTACTTC	NA	many	TRBV5-1	TRBJ2-5
CASSGQGSYGYTF	TGTGCCAGCAGCGGACAGGGGAGCTATGGCTACACCTTC	TRBD1	many	TRBV7-8	TRBJ1-2
CASSPLGSGITEAFF	TGTGCCAGCAGCCCCCTAGGATCGGGGATCACTGAAGCTTTCTTT	NA	few	TRBV9	TRBJ1-1
CAISEELGWYEQYF	TGTGCCATCAGTGAGGAGCTGGGTTGGTACGAGCAGTACTTC	NA	NA	TRBV10-3	TRBJ2-7
CASSQDSRGIGYEQYF	TGCGCCAGCAGCCAAGACTCTAGGGGGATAGGATACGAGCAGTACTTC	NA	NA	TRBV4-3	TRBJ2-7
CASSQEENFVLFF	TGTGCCAGCAGCCAAGAGGAGAATTTCGTACTGTTTTTT	NA	NA	TRBV3-1	TRBJ1-4
CASSQDRARTDTQYF	TGTGCCAGCAGCCAAGATAGGGCGAGGACAGATACGCAGTATTTT	NA	many	TRBV3-1	TRBJ2-3
CASSLGPEPTEAFF	TGTGCCAGCAGCTTGGGTCCGGAACCAACTGAAGCTTTCTTT	NA	few	TRBV5-6	TRBJ1-1
CSVRLGVKNIQYF	TGCAGCGTGCGGCTCGGGGTCAAAAACATTCAGTACTTC	NA	few	TRBV29-1	TRBJ2-4
CASSSGMVNTEAFF	TGTGCCAGCAGCTCTGGGATGGTAAACACTGAAGCTTTCTTT	NA	few	TRBV5-6	TRBJ1-1
CASSLGGGGEQYF	TGTGCCAGCAGCTTAGGCGGGGGGGGCGAGCAGTACTTC	TRBD2	many	TRBV7-6	TRBJ2-7
CASSSVKEADTQYF	TGCGCCAGCAGCTCGGTAAAGGAAGCAGATACGCAGTATTTT	NA	NA	TRBV4-1	TRBJ2-3
CASSRQAGNTIYF	TGTGCCAGCAGCCGTCAGGCTGGAAACACCATATATTTT	NA	few	TRBV7-7	TRBJ1-3
CARVTGGLSYTF	TGTGCCCGGGTGACAGGAGGACTAAGCTACACCTTC	NA	NA	TRBV30	TRBJ1-2
CSVAPGGEKLFF	TGCAGCGTTGCCCCCGGCGGTGAAAAACTGTTTTTT	NA	many	TRBV29-1	TRBJ1-4
CASSPFEGQGVDGYTF	TGTGCCAGCAGCCCCTTTGAAGGACAGGGAGTAGATGGCTACACCTTC	TRBD1	NA	TRBV6-2/TRBV6-3	TRBJ1-2
CASSLGNIQYF	TGTGCCAGCAGCTTAGGAAACATTCAGTACTTC	NA	few	TRBV5-6	TRBJ2-4
CASSLGTGGGQYF	TGTGCTAGCAGCTTAGGAACTGGGGGCGGCCAGTACTTC	NA	few	TRBV7-7	TRBJ2-5
CANPTRAGRRNEQFF	TGTGCCAACCCTACCAGGGCCGGAAGGAGGAATGAGCAGTTCTTC	NA	NA	TRBV9	TRBJ2-1
CAWSARGNQPQHF	TGTGCCTGGAGCGCAAGGGGAAATCAGCCCCAGCATTTT	NA	NA	TRBV30	TRBJ1-5
CASSLGGHEKLFF	TGTGCCAGCAGCTTAGGGGGGCATGAAAAACTGTTTTTT	NA	NA	TRBV7-9	TRBJ1-4
CASSRSGELFF	TGTGCCAGCAGCCGGTCAGGGGAGCTGTTTTTT	NA	few	TRBV9	TRBJ2-2
CASGRDSNSPLHF	TGTGCCAGCGGCCGGGACAGTAATTCACCCCTCCACTTT	TRBD1	many	TRBV7-2	TRBJ1-6
CASSPPGSGRETQYF	TGTGCCAGCTCACCACCTGGATCCGGGAGGGAGACCCAGTACTTC	TRBD2	NA	TRBV18	TRBJ2-5
CASSQVPFRGPAFF	TGTGCCAGCAGCCAAGTTCCTTTTAGAGGGCCAGCTTTCTTT	NA	NA	TRBV4-2	TRBJ1-1
CASRSRDRSTDTQYF	TGTGCCAGCAGAAGCCGGGACAGAAGCACAGATACGCAGTATTTT	TRBD1	NA	TRBV12-3/TRBV12-4	TRBJ2-3
CANSHDRDYGYTF	TGTGCCAACAGCCATGACCGTGACTATGGCTACACCTTC	NA	NA	TRBV12-3/TRBV12-4	TRBJ1-2
CASSQGSARGQETQYF	TGCGCCAGCAGCCAAGGCTCGGCAAGGGGACAAGAGACCCAGTACTTC	NA	NA	TRBV4-3	TRBJ2-5
CASLPDEDPTQETQYF	TGTGCCAGCCTTCCTGACGAGGATCCCACTCAAGAGACCCAGTACTTC	NA	few	TRBV7-2	TRBJ2-5
CASSPGHSPTETQYF	TGTGCCAGCAGTCCGGGACACAGCCCTACGGAGACCCAGTACTTC	NA	few	TRBV6-2/TRBV6-3	TRBJ2-5
CASSYLGQPHYGYTF	TGTGCCAGCAGCTACCTCGGACAGCCTCACTATGGCTACACCTTC	NA	many	TRBV5-5	TRBJ1-2
CASSSPHIQYF	TGTGCCAGCAGCTCGCCGCACATTCAGTACTTC	NA	few	TRBV5-5	TRBJ2-4
CASSFRTAGELFF	TGTGCCAGCAGTTTCCGGACAGCCGGGGAGCTGTTTTTT	NA	NA	TRBV2	TRBJ2-2
CASSLGLANEKLFF	TGTGCCAGCAGCTTAGGGTTAGCTAATGAAAAACTGTTTTTT	NA	many	TRBV7-2	TRBJ1-4
CASSYLRFGETQYF	TGTGCCAGCAGTTACCTGAGGTTTGGAGAGACCCAGTACTTC	NA	many	TRBV6-6	TRBJ2-5
CASSSADRNTEAFF	TGTGCCAGCAGTTCGGCAGACAGGAACACTGAAGCTTTCTTT	NA	few	TRBV28	TRBJ1-1
CASSKQGRDQPQHF	TGTGCCAGCAGCAAACAGGGTAGGGATCAGCCCCAGCATTTT	NA	few	TRBV7-2	TRBJ1-5
CASSTPWAGGTEAFF	TGTGCCAGCAGCACCCCCTGGGCGGGAGGCACTGAAGCTTTCTTT	NA	NA	TRBV7-9	TRBJ1-1
CASSKLAGELTGELFF	TGCGCCAGCAGCAAACTAGCGGGGGAACTAACCGGGGAGCTGTTTTTT	TRBD2	few	TRBV5-1	TRBJ2-2
CASSLGTGHNQPQHF	TGTGCCAGCAGCCTGGGGACAGGCCATAATCAGCCCCAGCATTTT	TRBD1	many	TRBV3-1	TRBJ1-5
CASSQDPGGAGAGELFF	TGCGCCAGCAGCCAAGACCCGGGGGGGGCCGGAGCCGGGGAGCTGTTTTTT	TRBD2	NA	TRBV4-3	TRBJ2-2
CASSLSPSGGGQETQYF	TGTGCCAGCAGCCTTTCTCCCTCGGGGGGGGGCCAAGAGACCCAGTACTTC	TRBD2	few	TRBV28	TRBJ2-5
CAISESGQGTTPLHF	TGTGCCATCAGTGAGTCAGGACAGGGTACGACACCCCTCCACTTT	TRBD1	NA	TRBV10-3	TRBJ1-6
CASSGGQGNYGYTF	TGTGCCAGCAGCGGTGGACAGGGGAACTATGGCTACACCTTC	TRBD1	many	TRBV7-9	TRBJ1-2
CASSLRLAGVTTDTQYF	TGTGCCAGCAGTTTAAGACTAGCGGGGGTAACCACAGATACGCAGTATTTT	TRBD2	NA	TRBV12-3/TRBV12-4	TRBJ2-3
CASSTRGKAPFETQYF	TGTGCCAGCAGCACCCGGGGGAAGGCCCCTTTCGAGACCCAGTACTTC	NA	NA	TRBV5-6	TRBJ2-5